This T cell receptor beta chain was observed in a study of T cells after yellow fever vaccination (dated by TCRdb to the late 2010s). About the study as a whole: Libraries from fractions with low cell numbers were prepared with the SMART-Seq v4 Ultra Low Input RNA kit. Blood was collected at multiple timepoints before and after primary and secondary immunization, and bulk PBMC replicates and cell subsets were isolated. Two healthy male donors, one aged 18 to 29 and one aged 30 to 40 years, made up the cohort. To track T-cell clones before and after primary and booster YFV17D yellow fever vaccination, bulk TCR alpha and beta repertoires were sequenced longitudinally. The paper's findings and limits, for the study overall: A small fraction of clonotypes showed up in both the CD4 and CD8 compartments, probably as a result of convergent recombination. FACS-sorted repertoires could contain abundant contaminating clonotypes from the bulk population, so computational filtering was required. The study included only two donors, which limits how far the findings can be generalized. Most clones expanded after primary vaccination (almost 97% of CD4 and around 89% of CD8) were re-detected after the booster, suggesting that broad memory maintenance occurred. The secondary T-cell response was found to be weaker but faster than the primary response, with a peak reached on day 5 rather than on day 15.

TCR cDNA was synthesized by 5'RACE template switching, through which a universal primer site and unique molecular identifiers were introduced. cDNA synthesis was primed from both the TCR alpha and TCR beta constant segments. Two PCR steps were used to amplify libraries, with sample barcodes and sequencing adapters being added in the second step. Sequencing of the libraries was done on either Illumina HiSeq 2500 (2x100 bp) or NovaSeq (2x150 bp). Per the original workflow: Reads were demultiplexed and collapsed into UMI consensus sequences with MIGEC, and V(D)J alignment was performed with MiXCR. Vaccine-responding clonotypes were defined with edgeR using replicate PBMC samples, requiring FDR below 0.01 and a log2 fold change above 5 up to day 15. Bulk clonotypes were assigned CD4 or CD8 identity according to which sequenced CD4 or CD8 repertoire held them at higher abundance. In-frame beta chains were kept once TCRdb had trimmed the public reads at Q25 with fastp and called clones with MiXCR. Each record represents a unique CDR3 protein, reported with the most common genes and DNA among its rows. The V and J calls follow TCRdb's processing rather than the paper's. Present in this sample are 450,000 to 600,000 distinct CDR3 sequences, less than 20% of which were seen just once. The top ten constitute roughly 17% of the sample.

The germline V gene (reference sequence) sets CDR1 to DFQATT and CDR2 to SNEGSKA. The CDR3 measures 16 amino acids from cysteine to phenylalanine. Left in the record is the CDR3 DNA by itself, 48 bases read in frame from the first base. Trimming takes 8 bases from V and 2 bases from J, and the germline ends sit 19 bases apart. As to this clonotype: It has no known antigen specificity. Base-call qualities are not available, and no considerably larger clone is one nucleotide away.

The treatment or condition label here, explained by the study, means: live attenuated yellow fever vaccine strain. At each blood-draw timepoint, two biological replicates of bulk PBMCs were obtained. A standard Ficoll-Paque protocol was used to isolate PBMCs from peripheral blood. RNA was extracted with TriZol from bulk PBMCs, CD4 and CD8 fractions, and dextramer-positive and dextramer-negative fractions. This TCR was recovered from a man between 18 and 29 years old who received the YFV17D yellow fever vaccine. The chain joins TRBV20-1 to TRBJ1-6, with an unclear D gene assignment. Source: PBMCs, taken roughly 5 days after the first yellow fever vaccination. The nucleotide sequence reads TGCAGTATGCTAGCCACGGGTATAACCTATAATTCACCCCTCCACTTT. Its translation is CSMLATGITYNSPLHF.